This T cell receptor beta chain was captured in a study of persistence of HIV-infected CD4 T cells. General study points: Degenerate expanded CDR3beta sequences were enriched among CMV- and Gag-responding cells.

Sequencing used immunoSEQ version 4 in survey mode. Produced via immunoSEQ multiplex PCR; TCRdb's table is partial and in-frame only. The sample consists of about 45,000 clones, just under 90% of them appearing once. Nonspecific anti-CD3/anti-CD28 bead stimulation represents the broad CD4+ T cell repertoire. Sorting of responding CD4+ T cells relied on upregulated CD40 ligand together with CD69. CD4+ T cell counts exceeded 400 cells/uL; CMV serology was positive. With respect to this clone: Its antigen is unidentified.

Sequencing used CD4+ T cells sorted from PBMCs after approximately 20-hour stimulation, obtained from a patient who received antiretroviral therapy. This TCR derives from an adult woman with HIV who was CMV-seropositive.

The CDR3 region has the DNA TGTGCCAGCACCCTACGGTATGAGCAGTTCTTC. It encodes CASTLRYEQFF. The chain joins TRBV28 to TRBJ2-1; D gene unclear. Germline V lookup: CDR1 MDHEN, CDR2 SYDVKM. The germline V and J ends were trimmed by 7 bases and 8 bases, with 9 bases remaining between them. The length of the CDR3 is 11 residues.